This T cell receptor (beta chain) was found in a study of shared clonotypes between healthy human individuals. Overall study context: Donors consisted of two women and a few men between 18 and 49.

To note about this clone: As yet, its antigen is unknown.

The germline V and J ends were trimmed by 8 bases and 0 bases, with 13 bases remaining between them. The CDR3 loop spans 14 amino acids. Germline CDR1 SNHLY, CDR2 FYNNEI. Deep level was the assay's run setting. Method: immunoSEQ multiplex PCR; TCRdb's copy keeps in-frame clones and lacks some. Seen here are about 2.1 million clones, 80% to 95% observed once, and the top ten hold more than 1.5%. Findings and limits, study-wide: Sequencing depth was expected to influence donor clonotype sharing. In general, naive subsets displayed greater estimated richness than memory subsets did.

The naive CD8 subset, CD45RO-negative cells positively selected for CCR7, excluded terminally differentiated effector memory CD45RA+ cells. The gene calls are TRBV2 and TRBJ1-1; tentative D call: TRBD1 (6 bases). This TCR was recovered from a man younger than 35 in good health. Some clones in this sample may be carry-over from other donors' samples. The sample taken for sequencing was naive CD8+ T cells from PBMCs. The CDR3 spells CASGGGGLNTEAFF. CDR3 coding DNA: TGTGCCAGCGGCGGCGGGGGCTTGAACACTGAAGCTTTCTTT.